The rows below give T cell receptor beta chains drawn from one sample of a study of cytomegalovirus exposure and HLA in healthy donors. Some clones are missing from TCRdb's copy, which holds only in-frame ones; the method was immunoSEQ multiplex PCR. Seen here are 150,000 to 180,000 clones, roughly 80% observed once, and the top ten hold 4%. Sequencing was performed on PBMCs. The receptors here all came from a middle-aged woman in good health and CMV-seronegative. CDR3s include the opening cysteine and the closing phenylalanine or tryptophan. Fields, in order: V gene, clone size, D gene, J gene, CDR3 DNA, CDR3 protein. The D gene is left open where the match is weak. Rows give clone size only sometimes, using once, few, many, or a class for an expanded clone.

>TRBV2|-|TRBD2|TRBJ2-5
TGTGCCAGCACTCATAGGGCGGGAGTATCCCAAGAGACCCAGTACTTC
CASTHRAGVSQETQYF
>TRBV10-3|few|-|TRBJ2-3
TGTGCCATCAGTGAGTCCGCAGATACGCAGTATTTT
CAISESADTQYF
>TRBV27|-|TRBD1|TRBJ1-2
TGTGCCAGCAGTCCGACAGGGAACTATGGCTACACCTTC
CASSPTGNYGYTF
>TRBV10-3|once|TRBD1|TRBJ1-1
TGTGCCATCAGGAACGACAGGGGGCACACTGAAGCTTTCTTT
CAIRNDRGHTEAFF
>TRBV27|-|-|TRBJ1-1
TGTGCCAGCAGTTCGACAGGTTACGAAGCTTTCTTT
CASSSTGYEAFF
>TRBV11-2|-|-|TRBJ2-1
TGTGCCAGCAGCTTAGTCCTGGAGCGGCTTAGGGATGAGCAGTTCTTC
CASSLVLERLRDEQFF
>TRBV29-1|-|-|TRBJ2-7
TGCAGCGTTGATAACGGGAACTACGAGCAGTACTTC
CSVDNGNYEQYF
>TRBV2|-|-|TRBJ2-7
TGTGCCGGAAAAGGGGGTAAGAGCTCCTACGAGCAGTACTTC
CAGKGGKSSYEQYF
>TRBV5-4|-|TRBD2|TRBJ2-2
TGTGCCAGCAGCTGGGAGGGACTAGCGAACACCGGGGAGCTGTTTTTT
CASSWEGLANTGELFF
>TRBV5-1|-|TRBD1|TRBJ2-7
TGCGCCAGCAGCTTGGGGCAGGGGGCTAACCCACTTGGACCCTACGAGCAGTACTTC
CASSLGQGANPLGPYEQYF
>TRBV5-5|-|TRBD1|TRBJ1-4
TGTGCCAGCAGTAGAACCGGGACAGAGATCGAAAAACTGTTTTTT
CASSRTGTEIEKLFF
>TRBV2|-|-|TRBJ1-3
TGTGCCAGCAGTGAGGGCAGGGCATCTGGAAACACCATATATTTT
CASSEGRASGNTIYF
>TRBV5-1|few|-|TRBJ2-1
TGCGCCAGCAGCTTGGGACAGGCCTACAATGAGCAGTTCTTC
CASSLGQAYNEQFF
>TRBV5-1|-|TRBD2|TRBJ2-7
TGCGCCAGCAGCTTGTCTAGCGGGGGCTCCTACGAGCAGTACTTC
CASSLSSGGSYEQYF
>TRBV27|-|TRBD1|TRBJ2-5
TGTGCCAGCAGTCGGACAGGGGGTGGGACCCAGTACTTC
CASSRTGGGTQYF
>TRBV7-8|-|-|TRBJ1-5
TGTGCCAGCAGCTTAGCCCAGTACAGGGATCAGCCCCAGCATTTT
CASSLAQYRDQPQHF
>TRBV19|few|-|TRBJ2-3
TGTGCCAGTAGTAACACCTTCACAGATACGCAGTATTTT
CASSNTFTDTQYF
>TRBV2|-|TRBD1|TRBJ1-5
TGTGCCAGCCGGGCTGGACAGGGGAGCAATCAGCCCCAGCATTTT
CASRAGQGSNQPQHF
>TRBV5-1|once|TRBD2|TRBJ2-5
TGCGCCAGCAGCTTGGCTCCAAGCGGGGAGCAAGAGACCCAGTACTTC
CASSLAPSGEQETQYF
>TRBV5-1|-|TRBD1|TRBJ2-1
TGCGCCAGCAGCTTGGGGGACAGTGTTTACAATGAGCAGTTCTTC
CASSLGDSVYNEQFF
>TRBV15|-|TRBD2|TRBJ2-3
TGTGCCACCAGCAGAGGACTAGCCACGGATACGCAGTATTTT
CATSRGLATDTQYF
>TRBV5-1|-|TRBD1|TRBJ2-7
TGCGCCAGCAGCCCCGGGACAGGGGACAACGAGCAGTACTTC
CASSPGTGDNEQYF
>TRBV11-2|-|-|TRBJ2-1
TGTGCCAGCAGCTTAGTTCAGGGCCGGAGGGCCTACAATGAGCAGTTCTTC
CASSLVQGRRAYNEQFF
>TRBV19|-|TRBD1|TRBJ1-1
TGTGCCAGTAGTCGGCGCACAGGGGGGATGAACACTGAAGCTTTCTTT
CASSRRTGGMNTEAFF
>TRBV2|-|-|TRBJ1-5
TGTGCCAGCAGTGAATTTGGGGGGGGATTAATGAGCAATCAGCCCCAGCATTTT
CASSEFGGGLMSNQPQHF
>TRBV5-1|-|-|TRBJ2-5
TGCGCCAGCAGGTTCATCCAAGAGACCCAGTACTTC
CASRFIQETQYF
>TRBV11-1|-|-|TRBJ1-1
TGTGCCAGCAGTCTAAGGGGAAAAGCTTTCTTT
CASSLRGKAFF
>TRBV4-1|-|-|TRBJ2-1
TGCGCCAGCAGCCAAGATCGGGATGAGCAGTTCTTC
CASSQDRDEQFF
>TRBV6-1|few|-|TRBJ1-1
TGTGCCAGCAGTGAGGGTGGGGGCAACACTGAAGCTTTCTTT
CASSEGGGNTEAFF
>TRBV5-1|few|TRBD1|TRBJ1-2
TGCGCCAGCAGCCTAAGAGCTCAGGGGGCGCTGGGCTACACCTTC
CASSLRAQGALGYTF
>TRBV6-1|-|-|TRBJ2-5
TGTGCCAGCACCAAACAGACAGGTATAGCGGAGACCCAGTACTTC
CASTKQTGIAETQYF
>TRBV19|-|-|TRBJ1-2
TGTGCCAGTAGTATCCCTGGACAGAACTATGGCTACACCTTC
CASSIPGQNYGYTF
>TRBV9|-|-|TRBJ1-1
TGTGCCAGCAGCGGCGATGCTGAAGCTTTCTTT
CASSGDAEAFF
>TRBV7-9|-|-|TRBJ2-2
TGTGCCAGCAGCTCACAGGGTCAAGGTTCCGGGGAGCTGTTTTTT
CASSSQGQGSGELFF
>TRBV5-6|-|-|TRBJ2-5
TGTGCCAGCATGGAGAACCAAGAGACCCAGTACTTC
CASMENQETQYF
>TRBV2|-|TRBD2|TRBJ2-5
TGTGCCACTACCCGGGATCCTAGCGGGGAAAAGACCCAGTACTTC
CATTRDPSGEKTQYF
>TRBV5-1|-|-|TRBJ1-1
TGCGCCAGCAGCTTGGATAACGGGAACACTGAAGCTTTCTTT
CASSLDNGNTEAFF
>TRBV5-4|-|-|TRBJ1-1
TGTGCCAGCAGCTTGGGGCGGTCGAACACTGAAGCTTTCTTT
CASSLGRSNTEAFF
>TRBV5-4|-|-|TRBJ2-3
TGTGCCAGCAGTCTGTGGGTAGCCGATACGCAGTATTTT
CASSLWVADTQYF
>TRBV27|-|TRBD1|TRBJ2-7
TGTGCCAGCACCATCCTCCCTAGGACAGGGGAGGAGGGTTACGAGCAGTACTTC
CASTILPRTGEEGYEQYF
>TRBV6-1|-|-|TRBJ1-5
TGTGCCAGCAGTGAAGGCCAGGTCCCCAATCAGCCCCAGCATTTT
CASSEGQVPNQPQHF
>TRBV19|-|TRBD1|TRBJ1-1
TGTGCCAGTAGTGACAGGGGTAATATTGGTCAAGCTTTCTTT
CASSDRGNIGQAFF
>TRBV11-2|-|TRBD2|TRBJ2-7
TGTGCCAGCAGCTTAGATCCCCCCGGGCTAGCGGGCGGCGAGCAGTACTTC
CASSLDPPGLAGGEQYF
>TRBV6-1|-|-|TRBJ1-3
TGTGCCAGCACTTCGTACTCTGGAAACACCATATATTTT
CASTSYSGNTIYF
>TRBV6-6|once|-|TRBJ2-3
TGTGCCAGCAGAGGGGCTGTGGGCACAGATACGCAGTATTTT
CASRGAVGTDTQYF
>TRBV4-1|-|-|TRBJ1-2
TGCGCCAGCAGCCAAGATTGGGGCACTGGCTACACCTTC
CASSQDWGTGYTF
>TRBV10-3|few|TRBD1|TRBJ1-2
TGTGCCTCTCGACCTTCAGGGGGCGACGGCTACACCTTC
CASRPSGGDGYTF
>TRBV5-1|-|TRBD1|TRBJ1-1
TGCGCCAGCAGGGTACAGGGGGACACTGAAGCTTTCTTT
CASRVQGDTEAFF